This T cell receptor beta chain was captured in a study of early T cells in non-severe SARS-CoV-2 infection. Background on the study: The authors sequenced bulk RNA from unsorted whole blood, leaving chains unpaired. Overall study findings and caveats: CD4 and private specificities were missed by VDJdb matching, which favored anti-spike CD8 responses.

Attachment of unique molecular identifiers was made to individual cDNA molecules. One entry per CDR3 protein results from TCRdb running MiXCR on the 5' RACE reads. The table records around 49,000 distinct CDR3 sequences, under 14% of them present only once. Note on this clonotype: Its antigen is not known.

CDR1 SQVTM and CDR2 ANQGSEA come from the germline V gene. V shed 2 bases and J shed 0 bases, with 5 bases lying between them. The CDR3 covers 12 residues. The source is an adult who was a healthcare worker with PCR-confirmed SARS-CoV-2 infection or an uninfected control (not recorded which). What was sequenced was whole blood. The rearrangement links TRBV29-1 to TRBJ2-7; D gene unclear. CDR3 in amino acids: CSVEPASYEQYF. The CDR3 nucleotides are TGCAGCGTTGAACCGGCCTCCTACGAGCAGTACTTC.